This TCR beta chain was documented in a study of T cells in Graves' hyperthyroidism and ophthalmopathy. In the study overall: At the time of initial diagnosis and before any treatment, peripheral blood was collected.

The germline V gene encodes CDR1 DFQATT and CDR2 SNEGSKA (reference sequence). CDR3 size: 14 residues. As concerns this clonotype: Antigen: not known. One end of the junction does not line up with germline, which may come from a read error.

Using more than 7.5 ml of fresh peripheral blood, PBMCs were prepared. The study's findings and limits: In simple terms, a model built on 13 V-J features told ophthalmopathy apart from stable hyperthyroidism. Researchers found most expanded thyroid clonotypes above 0.001 in blood as well.

Regions amplified from RNA transcripts were the TCR beta CDR3 regions. HTBI primers were employed in a first-round RT-PCR of the TCR CDR3. TCRdb used MiXCR to reprocess the multiplex PCR reads, holding one entry per CDR3 protein. The table records some 550,000 distinct CDR3 sequences, 16% of them present only once. V is TRBV20-1 and J is TRBJ2-2; D is possibly TRBD2 (6 bases). This receptor was taken from a woman in her thirties or forties with Graves' ophthalmopathy. Input material: blood. CDR3 residues: CSASPAEGTGEPFF. The CDR3 region has the DNA TGCAGTGCTAGTCCCGCGGAGGGCACCGGGGAGCCGTTTTTT.